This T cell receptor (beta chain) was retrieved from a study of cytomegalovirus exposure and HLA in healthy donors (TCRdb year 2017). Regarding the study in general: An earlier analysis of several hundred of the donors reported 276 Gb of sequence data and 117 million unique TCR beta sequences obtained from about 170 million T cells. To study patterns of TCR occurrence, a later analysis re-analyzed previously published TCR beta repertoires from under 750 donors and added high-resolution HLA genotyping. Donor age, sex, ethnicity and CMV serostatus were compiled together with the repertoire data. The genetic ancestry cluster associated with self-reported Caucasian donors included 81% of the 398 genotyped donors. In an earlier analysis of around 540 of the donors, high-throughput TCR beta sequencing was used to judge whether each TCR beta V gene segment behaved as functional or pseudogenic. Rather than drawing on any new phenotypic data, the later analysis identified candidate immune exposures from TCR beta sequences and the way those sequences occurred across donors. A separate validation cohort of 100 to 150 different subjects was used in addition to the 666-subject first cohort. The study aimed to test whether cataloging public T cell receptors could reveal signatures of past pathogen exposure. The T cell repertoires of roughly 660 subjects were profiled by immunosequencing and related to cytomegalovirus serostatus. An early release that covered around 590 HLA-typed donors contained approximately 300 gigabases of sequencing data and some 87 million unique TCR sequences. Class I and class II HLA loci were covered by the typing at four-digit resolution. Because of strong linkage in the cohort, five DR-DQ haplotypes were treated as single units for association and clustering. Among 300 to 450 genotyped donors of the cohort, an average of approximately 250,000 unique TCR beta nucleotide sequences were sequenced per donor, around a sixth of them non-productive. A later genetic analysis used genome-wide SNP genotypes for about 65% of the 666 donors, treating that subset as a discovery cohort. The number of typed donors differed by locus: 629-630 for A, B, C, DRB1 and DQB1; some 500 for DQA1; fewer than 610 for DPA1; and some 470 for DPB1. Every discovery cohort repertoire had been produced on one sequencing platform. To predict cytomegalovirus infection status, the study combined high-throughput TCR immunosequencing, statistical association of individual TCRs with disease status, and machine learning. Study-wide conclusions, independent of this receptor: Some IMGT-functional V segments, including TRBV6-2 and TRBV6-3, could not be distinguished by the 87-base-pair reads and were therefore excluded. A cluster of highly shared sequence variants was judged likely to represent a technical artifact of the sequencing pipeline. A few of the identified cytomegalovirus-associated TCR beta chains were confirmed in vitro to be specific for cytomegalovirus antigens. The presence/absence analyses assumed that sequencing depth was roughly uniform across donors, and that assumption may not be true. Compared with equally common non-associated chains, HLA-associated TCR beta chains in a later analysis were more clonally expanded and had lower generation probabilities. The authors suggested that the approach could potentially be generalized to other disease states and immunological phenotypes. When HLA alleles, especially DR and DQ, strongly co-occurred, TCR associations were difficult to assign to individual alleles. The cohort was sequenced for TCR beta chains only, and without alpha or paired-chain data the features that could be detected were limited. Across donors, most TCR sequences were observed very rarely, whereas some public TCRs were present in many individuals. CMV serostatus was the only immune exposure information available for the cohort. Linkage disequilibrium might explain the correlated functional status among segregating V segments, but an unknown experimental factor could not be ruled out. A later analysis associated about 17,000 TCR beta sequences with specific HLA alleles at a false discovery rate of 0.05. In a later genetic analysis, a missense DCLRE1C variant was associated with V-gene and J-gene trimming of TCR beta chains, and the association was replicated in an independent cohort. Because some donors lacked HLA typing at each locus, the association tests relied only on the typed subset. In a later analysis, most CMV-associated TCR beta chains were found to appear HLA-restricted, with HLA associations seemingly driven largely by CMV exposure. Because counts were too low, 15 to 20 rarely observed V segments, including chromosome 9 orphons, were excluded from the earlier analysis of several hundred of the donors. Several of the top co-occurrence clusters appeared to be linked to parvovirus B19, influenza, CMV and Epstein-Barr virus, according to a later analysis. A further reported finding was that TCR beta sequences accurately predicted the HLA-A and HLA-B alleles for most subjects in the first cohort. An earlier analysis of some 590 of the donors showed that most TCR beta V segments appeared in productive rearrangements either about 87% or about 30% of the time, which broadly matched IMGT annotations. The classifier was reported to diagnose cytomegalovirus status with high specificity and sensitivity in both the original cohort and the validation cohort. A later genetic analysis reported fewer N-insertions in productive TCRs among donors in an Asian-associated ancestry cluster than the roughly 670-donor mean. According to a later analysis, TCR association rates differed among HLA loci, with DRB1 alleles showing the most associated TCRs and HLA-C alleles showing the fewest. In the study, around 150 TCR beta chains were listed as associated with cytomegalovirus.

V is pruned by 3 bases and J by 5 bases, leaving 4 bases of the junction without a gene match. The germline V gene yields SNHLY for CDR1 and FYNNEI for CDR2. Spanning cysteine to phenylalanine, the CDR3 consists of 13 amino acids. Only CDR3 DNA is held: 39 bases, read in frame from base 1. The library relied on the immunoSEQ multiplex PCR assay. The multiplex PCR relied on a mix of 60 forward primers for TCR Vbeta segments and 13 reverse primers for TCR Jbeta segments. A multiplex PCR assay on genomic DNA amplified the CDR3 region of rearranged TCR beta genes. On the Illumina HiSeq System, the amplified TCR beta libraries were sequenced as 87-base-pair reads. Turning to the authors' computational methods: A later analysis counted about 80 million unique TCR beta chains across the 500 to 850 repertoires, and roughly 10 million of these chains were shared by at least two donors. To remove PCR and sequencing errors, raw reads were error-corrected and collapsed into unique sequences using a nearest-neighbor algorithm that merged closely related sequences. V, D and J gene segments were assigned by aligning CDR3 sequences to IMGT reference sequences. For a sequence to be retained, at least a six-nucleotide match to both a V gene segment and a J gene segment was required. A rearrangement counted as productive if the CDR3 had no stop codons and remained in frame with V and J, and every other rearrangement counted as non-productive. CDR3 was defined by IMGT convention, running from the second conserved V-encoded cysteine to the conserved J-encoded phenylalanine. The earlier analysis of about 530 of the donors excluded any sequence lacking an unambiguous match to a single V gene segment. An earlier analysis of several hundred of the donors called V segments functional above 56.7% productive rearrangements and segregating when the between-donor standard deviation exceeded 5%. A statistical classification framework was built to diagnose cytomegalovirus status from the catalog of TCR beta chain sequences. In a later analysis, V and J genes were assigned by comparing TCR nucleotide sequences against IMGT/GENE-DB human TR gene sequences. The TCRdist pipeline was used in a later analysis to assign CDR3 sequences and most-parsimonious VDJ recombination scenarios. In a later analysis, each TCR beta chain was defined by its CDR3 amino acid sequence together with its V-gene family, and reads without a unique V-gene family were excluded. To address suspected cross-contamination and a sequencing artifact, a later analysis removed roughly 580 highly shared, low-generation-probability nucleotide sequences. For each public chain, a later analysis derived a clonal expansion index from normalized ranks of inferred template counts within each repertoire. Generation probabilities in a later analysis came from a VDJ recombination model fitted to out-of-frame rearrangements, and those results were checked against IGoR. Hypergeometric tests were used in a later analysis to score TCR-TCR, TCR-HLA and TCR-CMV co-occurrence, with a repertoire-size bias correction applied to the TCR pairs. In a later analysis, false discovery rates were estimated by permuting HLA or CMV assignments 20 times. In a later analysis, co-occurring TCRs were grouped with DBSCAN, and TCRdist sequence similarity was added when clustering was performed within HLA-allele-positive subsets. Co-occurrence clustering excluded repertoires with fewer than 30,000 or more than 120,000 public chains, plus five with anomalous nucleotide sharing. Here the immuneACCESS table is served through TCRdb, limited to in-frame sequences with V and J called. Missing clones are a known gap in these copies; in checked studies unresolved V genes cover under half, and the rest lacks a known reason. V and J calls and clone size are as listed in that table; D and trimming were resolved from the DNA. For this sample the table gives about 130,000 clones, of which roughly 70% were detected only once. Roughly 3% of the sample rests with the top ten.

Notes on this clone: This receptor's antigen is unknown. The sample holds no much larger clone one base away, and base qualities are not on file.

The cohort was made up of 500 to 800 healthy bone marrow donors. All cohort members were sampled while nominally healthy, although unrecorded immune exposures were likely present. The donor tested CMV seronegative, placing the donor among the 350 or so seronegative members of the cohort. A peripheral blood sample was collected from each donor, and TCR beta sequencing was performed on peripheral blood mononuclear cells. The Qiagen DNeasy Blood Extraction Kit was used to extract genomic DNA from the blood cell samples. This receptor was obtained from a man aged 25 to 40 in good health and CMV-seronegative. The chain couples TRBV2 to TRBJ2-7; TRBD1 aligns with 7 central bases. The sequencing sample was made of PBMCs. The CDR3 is CASSDTGVNEQYF. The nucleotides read TGTGCCAGCAGTGATACAGGGGTTAACGAGCAGTACTTC.